This T cell receptor beta chain was sequenced in a study of blood T cell repertoires in COVID-19. Overall study: There were acute and convalescent COVID-19 samples, and they came from the United States, Italy and Spain. T cells, B-cell-depleted T cells, or PBMCs supplied cDNA or gDNA.

From germline, CDR1 is SGHNT and CDR2 YENEEA. Trimming took off 5 bases at V and 4 bases at J, with 23 bases between the two ends. This CDR3 is 17 amino acids long. The authors' processing: Amplification with reference gene primers provided the estimates of nucleated cell counts. Produced via immunoSEQ multiplex PCR; TCRdb's table is partial and in-frame only. The V and J calls and the clone size are those of that table, but D and trimming were determined from the DNA. The sample lists around 73,000 clones; 80% to 85% were seen once. Sample: peripheral blood. The chain employs TRBV11-3 and TRBJ1-1; D is possibly TRBD1 (6 bases). The receptor was isolated from a human donor in a cohort sampled during active COVID-19. The CDR3 bases are TGTGCCAGCAGCCCCCGATTGGGGGACACAAGTCGCACTGAAGCTTTCTTT. Its translation: CASSPRLGDTSRTEAFF.